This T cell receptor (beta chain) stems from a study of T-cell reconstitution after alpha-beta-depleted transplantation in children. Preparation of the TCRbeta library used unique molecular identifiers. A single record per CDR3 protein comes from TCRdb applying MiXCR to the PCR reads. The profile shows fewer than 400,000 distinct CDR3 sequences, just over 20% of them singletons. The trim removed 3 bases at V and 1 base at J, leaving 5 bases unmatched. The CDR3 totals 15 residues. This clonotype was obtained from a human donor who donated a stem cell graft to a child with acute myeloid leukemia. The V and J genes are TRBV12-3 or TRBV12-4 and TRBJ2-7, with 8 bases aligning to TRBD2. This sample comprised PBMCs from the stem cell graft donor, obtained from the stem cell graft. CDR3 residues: CASSLRTSRSYEQYF. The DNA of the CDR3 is TGTGCCAGCAGTTTGAGGACTAGCCGATCCTACGAGCAGTACTTC.